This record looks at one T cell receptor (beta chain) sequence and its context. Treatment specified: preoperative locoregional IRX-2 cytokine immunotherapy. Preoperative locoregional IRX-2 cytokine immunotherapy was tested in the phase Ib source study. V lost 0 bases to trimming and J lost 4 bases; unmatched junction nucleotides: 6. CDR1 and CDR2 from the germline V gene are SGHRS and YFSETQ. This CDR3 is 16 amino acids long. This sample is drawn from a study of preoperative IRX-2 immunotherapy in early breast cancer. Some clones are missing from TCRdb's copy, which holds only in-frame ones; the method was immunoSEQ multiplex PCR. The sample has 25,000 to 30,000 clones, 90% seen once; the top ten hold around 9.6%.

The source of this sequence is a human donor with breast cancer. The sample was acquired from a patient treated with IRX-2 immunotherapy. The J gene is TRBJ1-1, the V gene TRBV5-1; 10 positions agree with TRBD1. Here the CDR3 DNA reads TGCGCCAGCAGCTTGGCCGGGACAGGGGCGAGCACTGAAGCTTTCTTT. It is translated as CASSLAGTGASTEAFF.